This TCR beta chain derives from a study of shared clonotypes between healthy human individuals. Study results and limitations: The study sampled only blood, and tissue repertoires likely differ. Larger estimated richness was generally recorded for naive subsets relative to memory subsets. A few donors shared around 5.2% of their naive CD4 clonotypes.

Concerning this clone: The antigen remains undetermined. This same CDR3 is encoded by further DNA sequences in the sample.

Assay used: immunoSEQ multiplex PCR; TCRdb lists only in-frame clones, some missing. The sample holds about 1,500,000 clones, around 97% seen once. This CDR3 spans 14 amino acids. V lost 3 bases and J lost 4; bases outside the gene matches: 4. CDR1 SGHRS and CDR2 YFSETQ come from the germline V gene. V is TRBV5-1 and J is TRBJ1-3, with 7 positions matching TRBD1. Sequencing was performed on naive CD4+ T cells sorted from blood. The subset here: CD45RA+ positively selected. The source of this sequence is a man aged 25-45 years in good health. The CDR3 nucleotides read TGCGCCAGCAGCTCGGGGACAGCCGGAAACACCATATATTTT. It codes for CASSSGTAGNTIYF.